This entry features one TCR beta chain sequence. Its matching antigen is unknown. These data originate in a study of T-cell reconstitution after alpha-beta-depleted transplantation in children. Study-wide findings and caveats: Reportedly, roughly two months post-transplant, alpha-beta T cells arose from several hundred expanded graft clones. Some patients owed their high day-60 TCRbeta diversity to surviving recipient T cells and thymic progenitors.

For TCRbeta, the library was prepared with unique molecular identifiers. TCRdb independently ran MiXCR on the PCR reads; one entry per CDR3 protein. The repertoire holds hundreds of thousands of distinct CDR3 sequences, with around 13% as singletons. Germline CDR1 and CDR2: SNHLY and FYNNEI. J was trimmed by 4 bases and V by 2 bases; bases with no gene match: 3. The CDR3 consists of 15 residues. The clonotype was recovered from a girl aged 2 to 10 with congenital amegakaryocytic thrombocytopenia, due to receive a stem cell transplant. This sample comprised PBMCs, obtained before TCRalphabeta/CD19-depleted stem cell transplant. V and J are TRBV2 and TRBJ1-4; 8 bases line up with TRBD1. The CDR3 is CASSESTGVNEKLFF. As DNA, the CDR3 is TGTGCCAGCAGTGAATCGACAGGGGTTAATGAAAAACTGTTTTTT.